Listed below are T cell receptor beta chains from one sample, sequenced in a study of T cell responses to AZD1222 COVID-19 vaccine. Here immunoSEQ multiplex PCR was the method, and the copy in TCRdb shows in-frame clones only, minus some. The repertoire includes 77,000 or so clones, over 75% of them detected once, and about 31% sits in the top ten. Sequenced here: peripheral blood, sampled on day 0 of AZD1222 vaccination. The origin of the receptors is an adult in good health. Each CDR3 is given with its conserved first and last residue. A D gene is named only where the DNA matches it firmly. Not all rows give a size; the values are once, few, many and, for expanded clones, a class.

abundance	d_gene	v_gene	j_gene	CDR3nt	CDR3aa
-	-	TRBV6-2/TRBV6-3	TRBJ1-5	TGTGCCAGCAGTTTAGGTAGCAATCAGCCCCAGCATTTT	CASSLGSNQPQHF
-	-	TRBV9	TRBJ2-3	TGTGCCAGCAGCGGCGGCCCTTTTCCCAACAGGGAATATACGCAGTATTTT	CASSGGPFPNREYTQYF
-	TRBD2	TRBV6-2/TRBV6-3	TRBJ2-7	TGTGCCAGCAGTTACTCGAGGGCGGGAGGGCCGTTCGACGAGCAGTACTTC	CASSYSRAGGPFDEQYF
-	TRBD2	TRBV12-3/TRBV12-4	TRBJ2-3	TGTGCCAGCAGCGGGGGGGATACGCAGTATTTT	CASSGGDTQYF
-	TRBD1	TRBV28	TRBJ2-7	TGTGCCAGCAGTCTTACGGACAGGGTCGCTTACGAGCAGTACTTC	CASSLTDRVAYEQYF
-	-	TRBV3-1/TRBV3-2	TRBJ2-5	TGTGCCAGCAGCCCCACCGGAGAGACCCAGTACTTC	CASSPTGETQYF
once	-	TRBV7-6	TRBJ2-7	TGTGCCAGCAGCTTAAACTTGTACTACGAGCAGTACTTC	CASSLNLYYEQYF
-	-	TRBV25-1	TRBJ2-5	TGTGCCAGCAGTGAATATTACGGCCGTGGGGAGACCCAGTACTTC	CASSEYYGRGETQYF
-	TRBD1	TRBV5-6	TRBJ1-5	TGTGCCAGCAGCGCGACAGGGAGCAATCAGCCCCAGCATTTT	CASSATGSNQPQHF
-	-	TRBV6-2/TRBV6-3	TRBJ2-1	TGTGCCAGCAGTTACTCGAGGGACAACAACAATGAGCAGTTCTTC	CASSYSRDNNNEQFF
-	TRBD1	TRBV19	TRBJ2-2	TGTGCCAGTGCTCAGGGGGTCAAGAACACCGGGGAGCTGTTTTTT	CASAQGVKNTGELFF
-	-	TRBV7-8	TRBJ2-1	TGTGCCAGCAGCCTAAGGAATCCCTCAGGTGAGCAGTTCTTC	CASSLRNPSGEQFF
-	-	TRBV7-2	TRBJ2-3	TGTGCCAGCAGCCCGTACGGCACAGATACGCAGTATTTT	CASSPYGTDTQYF
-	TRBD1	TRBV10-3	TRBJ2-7	TGTGCCATCTCCCAGGGGGCAAGGGTTACCTACGAGCAGTACTTC	CAISQGARVTYEQYF
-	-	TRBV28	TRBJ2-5	TGTGCCAGCAGTTTTTCCTTCCTAGCGTCCCAAGAGACCCAGTACTTC	CASSFSFLASQETQYF
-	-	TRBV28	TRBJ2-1	TGTGCCAGCAGGTCCTGGCAAGCCACCTCCTACAATGAGCAGTTCTTC	CASRSWQATSYNEQFF
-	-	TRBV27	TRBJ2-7	TGTGCCAGCAGAAGCGCTTCCCACTCCTACGAGCAGTACTTC	CASRSASHSYEQYF
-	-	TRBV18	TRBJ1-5	TGTGCCAGCTCACCTACCAGGACGGCCAGCAATCAGCCCCAGCATTTT	CASSPTRTASNQPQHF
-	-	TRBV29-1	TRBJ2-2	TGCAGCGTTGTTGGCAGGGTCACCGGGGAGCTGTTTTTT	CSVVGRVTGELFF
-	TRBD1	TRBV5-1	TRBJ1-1	TGCGCCAGCACCCTAACTACAGGGGGCACTGAAGCTTTCTTT	CASTLTTGGTEAFF
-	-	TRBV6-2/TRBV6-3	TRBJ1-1	TGTGCCAGCAGTTACAATCTTGGCCTCCGGACTGAAGCTTTCTTT	CASSYNLGLRTEAFF
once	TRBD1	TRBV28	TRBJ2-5	TGTGCCAGCAGTTTGGGACAGGGGAACCAAGAGACCCAGTACTTC	CASSLGQGNQETQYF
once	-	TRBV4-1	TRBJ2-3	TGCGCCAGCAGCCAAGAATGGCCGGAAAGCACAGATACGCAGTATTTT	CASSQEWPESTDTQYF
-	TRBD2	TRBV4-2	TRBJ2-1	TGTGCCAGCAGCCAAGATTGGGATAGCGGGGGGTCCTACAATGAGCAGTTCTTC	CASSQDWDSGGSYNEQFF
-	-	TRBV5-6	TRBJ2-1	TGTGCCAGCAGCTTGGGTTACAGGGTCGATGAGCAGTTCTTC	CASSLGYRVDEQFF
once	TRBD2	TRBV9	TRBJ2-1	TGTGCCAGCAGCCTAGGGACTAGCGGACACAATGAGCAGTTCTTC	CASSLGTSGHNEQFF
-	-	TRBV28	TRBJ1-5	TGTGCCAGCAGTTTCGCGCGACTCAATGGGGGTCAGCCCCAGCATTTT	CASSFARLNGGQPQHF
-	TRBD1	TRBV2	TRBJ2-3	TGTGCCAGCAGACTCGGACAGGGCACAGATACGCAGTATTTT	CASRLGQGTDTQYF
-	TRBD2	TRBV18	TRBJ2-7	TGTGCCAGCTCACCAGCACTAGCGGGAGAAGAGCAGTACTTC	CASSPALAGEEQYF
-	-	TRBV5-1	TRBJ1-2	TGCGCCAGCAGCTTGGGGGGCAGGGACTATGGCTACACCTTC	CASSLGGRDYGYTF
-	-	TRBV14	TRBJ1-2	TGTGCCAGCAGCAAAGGGACGGCTTATGGCTACACCTTC	CASSKGTAYGYTF
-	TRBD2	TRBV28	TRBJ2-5	TGTGCCAGCAGTTCGCTACTAGCGGGAGATCAAGAGACCCAGTACTTC	CASSSLLAGDQETQYF
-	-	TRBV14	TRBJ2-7	TGTGCCAGCAGCCAAGATGGCAGCAGAATCTACGAGCAGTACTTC	CASSQDGSRIYEQYF
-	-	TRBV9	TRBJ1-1	TGTGCCAGCAGCGTAGAAAGTCAGAACACTGAAGCTTTCTTT	CASSVESQNTEAFF
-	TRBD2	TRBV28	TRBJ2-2	TGTGCCAGCAGTTTATTTCTTAGCGGGAGTGGGGCCGGGGAGCTGTTTTTT	CASSLFLSGSGAGELFF
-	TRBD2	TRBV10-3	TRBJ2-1	TGTGCCATCAGTGAGTTTGCGGGACTAACCACCTACAATGAGCAGTTCTTC	CAISEFAGLTTYNEQFF
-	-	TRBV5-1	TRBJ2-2	TGCGCCAGCAGCTTGCTGGGCAGGGGGAACACCGGGGAGCTGTTTTTT	CASSLLGRGNTGELFF
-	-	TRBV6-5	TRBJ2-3	TGTGCCAGCACCATAGCTAGCGCTACAGATACGCAGTATTTT	CASTIASATDTQYF
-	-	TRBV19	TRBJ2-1	TGTGCCAGTAGTTTGGCGGGCGCATACAATGAGCAGTTCTTC	CASSLAGAYNEQFF
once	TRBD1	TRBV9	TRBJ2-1	TGTGCCAGCAGCCCTACAGGGGGCGCATACAATGAGCAGTTCTTC	CASSPTGGAYNEQFF
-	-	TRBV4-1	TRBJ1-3	TGCGCCAGCAGCCCCCAGCGGACACGGAGTACCGGTTCGGAATGGAACACCATATATTTT	CASSPQRTRSTGSEWNTIYF
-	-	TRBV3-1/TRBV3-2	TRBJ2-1	TGTGCCAGCAGCCAAGAAAGCTATAGGGGGGAGGGCCACGATGAGCAGTTCTTC	CASSQESYRGEGHDEQFF
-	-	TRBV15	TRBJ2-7	TGTGCCACCAGCAGAGGGAAAGGCTACGAGCAGTACTTC	CATSRGKGYEQYF
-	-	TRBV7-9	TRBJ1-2	TGTGCCAGCAGCCGTCTTACAGGCAACCTTTTGGGTGTCGGCTACACCTTC	CASSRLTGNLLGVGYTF
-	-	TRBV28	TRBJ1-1	TGTGCCAGCAGCGTCCCTTATTTACAGGGAGGCGCTGAAGCTTTCTTT	CASSVPYLQGGAEAFF
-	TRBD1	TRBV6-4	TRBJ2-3	TGTGCCAGCAGTGAGGGACAGAGCACAGATACGCAGTATTTT	CASSEGQSTDTQYF
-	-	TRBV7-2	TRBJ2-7	TGTGCCAGCAGCTTGGGGGGACAAAGTTATTACGAGCAGTACTTC	CASSLGGQSYYEQYF
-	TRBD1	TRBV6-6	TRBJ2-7	TGTGCCAGCAGGATCGGGACAGACTACGAGCAGTACTTC	CASRIGTDYEQYF
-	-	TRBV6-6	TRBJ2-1	TGTGCCAGCAGTCTGTACAATGAGCAGTTCTTC	CASSLYNEQFF